This entry concerns a single T cell receptor (beta chain). Its antigen is not identified. This CDR3 contains 16 residues. In germline, CDR1 is LGHNA, CDR2 YNFKEQ. Trimming took 4 bases from V and 8 from J; bases not matched to a gene: 12. Only in-frame clones appear in the TCRdb table, and some are missing; sequencing was by immunoSEQ multiplex PCR. The sample records roughly 120,000 clones, about 90% being singletons. This entry comes from a study of PD-1 blockade in mismatch repair-deficient tumors. Study as a whole: Enrolled about 2012-2016, patients had progressing, pretreated mismatch repair-deficient cancers of about a dozen types. Whole-study findings and limits: Tumor-resident clones, often absent from pretreatment blood, expanded after pembrolizumab and then contracted.

TCRs were sequenced from a few patients responding to pembrolizumab. This chain links TRBV4-2 with TRBJ2-1; the match to TRBD1 covers 9 bases. The sequence was obtained from an adult with mismatch repair-deficient cancer. The sample consisted of peripheral blood, taken 72 weeks after starting pembrolizumab. CDR3 nucleotide sequence: TGTGCCAGCAGCCCTCTCGGGGACAGGGTTAAGCATGAGCAGTTCTTC. Translated: CASSPLGDRVKHEQFF.